This record concerns one T cell receptor (beta chain) sequence. The primer mix had 60 V beta and 13 J beta primers. Sequencing used immunoSEQ multiplex PCR; TCRdb keeps in-frame clones, though not all of them. The profile shows about 82,000 clones, less than 90% of them singletons. Time point given: after dendritic cell vaccination, including at tumor progression/relapse. PBMC sampling occurred before vaccination, two weeks after the third dose, and at progression. The data were obtained in a study of glioma-infiltrating T cells after dendritic cell vaccination. Germline-derived CDR1 and CDR2 are SGHNT and YYREEE (reference sequence). V was pared by 0 bases and J by 4 bases, with 5 bases of the junction left unmatched. This CDR3 has 15 residues.

The source was blood, collected after dendritic cell vaccination. The rearrangement uses TRBV5-4 and TRBJ1-1; 8 nucleotides line up with TRBD1. This clonotype was sampled from a human donor with glioblastoma. DNA for the CDR3: TGTGCCAGCAGCTTGGGCAGGGGGCTTGGCACTGAAGCTTTCTTT. Its translation is CASSLGRGLGTEAFF.